Presented here are 23 T cell receptor beta chains from one specimen sequenced in a study of cytomegalovirus exposure and HLA in healthy donors. The PCR employed 60 Vbeta primers together with 13 Jbeta primers. TCRdb keeps only in-frame clones here, not all; method: immunoSEQ multiplex PCR. The table shows 150,000 to 170,000 clones, with 74% occurring only once. The specimen was PBMCs. These receptors came from a man younger than 40 in good health and CMV-seronegative.

The chain joins TRBV19 to TRBJ2-1; D is perhaps TRBD2 (6 bases). Germline assignment: CDR1 LNHDA and CDR2 SQIVND (reference sequence). V was pared by 3 bases and J by 8 bases, with 17 bases between. The CDR3 has 15 residues. CDR3 coding DNA: TGTGCCAGTAGTATCGGCGCGGGGCCTAGGGATGAGCAGTTCTTC. Its protein is CASSIGAGPRDEQFF. The entire variable domain, with the rest obtained from reference TRBV19 and TRBJ2-1, is as follows: DGGITQSPKYLFRKEGQNVTLSCEQNLNHDAMYWYRQDPGQGLRLIYYSQIVNDFQKGDIAEGYSVSREKKESFPLTVTSAQKNPTAFYLCASSIGAGPRDEQFFGPGTRLTVL.

This chain uses TRBV7-2 with TRBJ2-7; D may be TRBD1 (7 bases). The CDR3 consists of 17 residues. The V end was cut by 5 bases, the J end by 3 bases, with 23 bases between. The germline gives CDR1 SGHTA, CDR2 FQGNSA. CDR3 sequence: CASSRNGFRGEHYEQYF. In nucleotides, the CDR3 is TGTGCCAGCAGCCGTAATGGGTTCAGGGGGGAGCACTACGAGCAGTACTTC.

CDR3 region: CASSQEGLATYNEQFF. DNA of the CDR3: TGTGCCAGCAGCCAAGAGGGACTAGCGACCTACAATGAGCAGTTCTTC. This rearrangement joins TRBV4-2 to TRBJ2-1, with 10 nucleotides matching TRBD2. The CDR3 extends over 16 amino acids. V gave up 0 bases and J gave up 2 bases; unmatched junction bases: 1. Germline-derived CDR1 and CDR2 are LGHNA and YNFKEQ.

This chain joins TRBV6-1 and TRBJ2-5, with 7 bases aligning to TRBD2. CDR1 is MNHNS and CDR2 is SASEGT in the germline V gene. This CDR3 has 14 amino acids. Unmatched junction bases numbered 5, after V lost 6 bases and J lost 1 base. The CDR3 protein is CASSSAGSQETQYF. The CDR3 bases are TGTGCCAGCAGCTCAGCGGGAAGCCAAGAGACCCAGTACTTC.

The chain links TRBV5-4 to TRBJ1-1; no firm D call. CDR3 length: 13 amino acids. Germline V CDR1 and CDR2: SGHNT, YYREEE (reference sequence). Trimming cost V 5 bases and J 4 bases, with 12 bases left between them. CDR3 protein: CASSSPGGTEAFF. CDR3 coding DNA: TGTGCCAGCAGTTCGCCGGGAGGCACTGAAGCTTTCTTT.

This clone is a singleton in its sample. The rearrangement links TRBV7-8 to TRBJ2-7; a weak D match, TRBD2 (5 bases). The CDR3 contains 12 residues. V was shortened by 6 bases and J by 2 bases, with 8 bases between the two germline ends. Germline CDR1 and CDR2: SGHVS and FQNEAQ. CDR3 sequence: CASRDFTYEQYF. The DNA for the CDR3 is TGTGCCAGCAGGGACTTTACCTACGAGCAGTACTTC.

This clone was counted between two and nine times. The chain links TRBV10-3 to TRBJ2-1; unclear D gene. The germline V gene encodes CDR1 ENHRY and CDR2 SYGVKD. Deletions cut 2 bases from V and 5 bases from J, with 7 bases between. The CDR3 loop spans 13 amino acids. This CDR3 is CAISEDTNNEQFF. The CDR3 DNA reads TGTGCCATCAGTGAGGACACAAACAATGAGCAGTTCTTC.

The table lists this clone with a few counts. In DNA form, the CDR3 reads TGTGCCAGCAGCAGTGGACAGGGGCGCGGGGAGACCCAGTACTTC. Translated: CASSSGQGRGETQYF. The chain has TRBV28 and TRBJ2-5; TRBD1 agrees at 9 bases. The CDR3 sequence is 15 residues long. J lost 5 bases, V lost 6 bases, and 10 bases had no gene match. From germline, CDR1 is MDHEN and CDR2 SYDVKM.

The CDR3 sequence is CASRRSSTGPRSGNTIYF. In DNA form, the CDR3 reads TGTGCCAGCAGGCGATCGTCGACAGGTCCTCGCTCTGGAAACACCATATATTTT. V usage is TRBV28 and J usage is TRBJ1-3; a possible D gene is TRBD1 (6 bases). CDR3 length: 18 residues. Trimming removed 6 bases at V and 0 bases at J, with 21 bases between. Germline loops: CDR1 MDHEN, CDR2 SYDVKM.

This clone is a singleton in its sample. The rearrangement joins TRBV19 to TRBJ2-2, with a weak D call TRBD2 (6 bases). Germline CDR1 is LNHDA and CDR2 is SQIVND (reference sequence). This CDR3 comprises 13 residues. V was shortened by 3 bases and J by 6 bases, with 8 bases between the two germline ends. DNA of the CDR3: TGTGCCAGTAGTATTCGCGGGGCCGGGGAGCTGTTTTTT. This encodes CASSIRGAGELFF.

This chain uses TRBV28 with TRBJ1-2, with D possibly matching TRBD1 (5 bases). CDR1 MDHEN and CDR2 SYDVKM come from the germline V gene. The CDR3 is made up of 14 amino acids. V lost 5 bases, J lost 5 bases, and 15 bases lay in between. The DNA for the CDR3 is TGTGCCAGCAGTACCAACGCGGGGCCTTATGGCTACACCTTC. Translated, it gives CASSTNAGPYGYTF.

DNA for the CDR3: TGTGCCAGCAGTCGTAGTAGCGGGGATGTATACAATGAGCAGTTCTTC. Translated: CASSRSSGDVYNEQFF. The rearrangement links TRBV7-9 to TRBJ2-1; 8 nucleotides agree with TRBD2. The CDR3 has 16 residues. Germline V gene sequence: CDR1 SEHNR, CDR2 FQNEAQ (reference sequence). V trimming: 6 bases; J trimming: 4 bases; junction bases outside the gene matches: 11.

The gene calls are TRBV7-9 and TRBJ1-6, with TRBD1 matching over 9 bases. Looked up from germline, CDR1 is SEHNR and CDR2 is FQNEAQ (reference sequence). V shed 5 bases, J shed 17 bases, and the junction held 10 bases outside the gene matches. This CDR3 has 13 amino acids. The DNA of the CDR3 is TGTGCCAGCAGCCAGACGACAGGGGGAGGTTTCCACTTT. Its protein is CASSQTTGGGFHF.

This clone turned up a few times. This chain uses TRBV7-2 with TRBJ2-7, with D hard to call. Between the trimmed V and J ends, which lost 1 base and 1 base, there was a span of 8 bases. The CDR3 length is 14 residues. CDR1 is SGHTA and CDR2 is FQGNSA in the germline V gene. CDR3 residues: CASSLDPSSYEQYF. In DNA form, the CDR3 reads TGTGCCAGCAGCTTAGATCCCAGTTCCTACGAGCAGTACTTC.

This clone was detected a few times. V usage is TRBV5-1 and J usage is TRBJ2-7; 10 bases match TRBD1. CDR1 SGHRS and CDR2 YFSETQ come from the germline V gene. After removal of 4 bases from V and 7 bases from J, the junction contained 8 bases not matched to a gene. The CDR3 is 14 residues long. CDR3 sequence (DNA): TGCGCCAGCAGCGCCAGGGACAGGGGACGGGAGCAGTACTTC. Its protein is CASSARDRGREQYF.

As DNA, the CDR3 is TGTGCCAGCAGCCCGGGGGAGGGGTACGATGAGCAGTTCTTC. Translation: CASSPGEGYDEQFF. The rearrangement links TRBV5-6 to TRBJ2-1, with TRBD2 matching over 7 bases. Germline CDR1 is SGHDT and CDR2 is YYEEEE. The CDR3 covers 14 residues. After removal of 4 bases from V and 8 bases from J, the junction contained 9 bases not matched to a gene.

The chain links TRBV27 to TRBJ2-1; 9 positions agree with TRBD1. CDR1 is MNHEY and CDR2 is SMNVEV in the germline V gene (reference sequence). The CDR3 covers 16 residues. The junction had 10 bases not matched to a gene; V was cut back by 5 bases and J by 5 bases. The CDR3 loop is CASSTWGTGNDNEQFF. Written as DNA, the CDR3 is TGTGCCAGCAGTACGTGGGGGACAGGGAATGACAATGAGCAGTTCTTC.

This chain links TRBV5-1 with TRBJ1-1; 8 nucleotides line up with TRBD1. The V segment lost 4 bases and the J segment 4 bases; nucleotides outside the gene matches: 9. CDR1 and CDR2 from the germline V gene are SGHRS and YFSETQ. The CDR3 loop spans 15 amino acids. DNA for the CDR3: TGCGCCAGCAGCGTACTAGGACAGGGTCCCACTGAAGCTTTCTTT. Translation gives CASSVLGQGPTEAFF.

This clone was recorded once. CDR3 in amino acids: CASRPTGTADSPLHF. The CDR3 coding sequence is TGCGCCAGCAGACCAACCGGGACAGCCGATTCACCCCTCCACTTT. The chain uses TRBV5-1 and TRBJ1-6; the match to TRBD1 covers 7 bases. The CDR3 is 15 amino acids. The germline V gene has CDR1 SGHRS and CDR2 YFSETQ. V shed 5 bases, J shed 8 bases, and the junction held 10 bases outside the gene matches.

The CDR3 nucleotides are TGTGCCAGCAGAGGCGGGGTTGGGGAGACCCAGTACTTC. Translation: CASRGGVGETQYF. The V call is TRBV6-1, the J call TRBJ2-5; TRBD2 might be the D (6 bases). Trimming took 6 bases from V and 5 from J, leaving 13 bases between them. The length of the CDR3 is 13 residues. Germline CDR1 MNHNS, CDR2 SASEGT.

This sequence joins TRBV5-1 and TRBJ2-1; D possibly corresponds to TRBD2 (5 bases). Germline values: CDR1 SGHRS, CDR2 YFSETQ. The V and J ends lost 6 bases and 10 bases respectively, with 17 bases between them. This CDR3 is 13 amino acids long. The CDR3 loop is CASNGGETGEQFF. The DNA of the CDR3 is TGCGCCAGCAACGGTGGGGAGACGGGGGAGCAGTTCTTC.

The genes are TRBV7-3 and TRBJ2-3; 9 bases are shared with TRBD2. In germline, CDR1 is SGHTA, CDR2 FQGTGA. This CDR3 comprises 15 residues. The V and J ends lost 0 bases and 8 bases, in that order; junction bases with no gene match: 6. The chain's CDR3 is CASSLTGGGAGTQYF. The CDR3 DNA reads as TGTGCCAGCAGCTTAACGGGCGGGGGGGCCGGTACGCAGTATTTT.

J is TRBJ1-5 and V is TRBV27, with D maybe TRBD1 (5 bases). Germline lookup yields CDR1 MNHEY and CDR2 SMNVEV (reference sequence). CDR3 size: 13 residues. Deletions cut 3 bases from V and 8 bases from J, with 11 bases between. The chain's CDR3 is CASSFGGMEPQHF. The CDR3, as DNA: TGTGCCAGCAGTTTCGGGGGAATGGAGCCCCAGCATTTT.